A single sample is the source of the 5 T cell receptor beta chains below, sequenced in a study of OX40 agonist ivuxolimab in advanced cancers. The repertoire was sequenced with immunoSEQ multiplex PCR; TCRdb's copy has only in-frame clones and lacks some. The sample carries 85,000 to 95,000 clones, 85% to 90% recorded once. The source was CD4+ or CD8+ T cells sorted from blood, collected in a trial of the OX40 agonist ivuxolimab. The receptors derive from an adult with an advanced solid tumor such as melanoma, head and neck, liver or kidney cancer.

The V gene is TRBV6-5, the J gene TRBJ2-5; D gene uncertain. Germline V gene sequence: CDR1 MNHEY, CDR2 SVGAGI. V dropped 5 bases and J dropped 5 bases, with 12 bases sitting between them. The CDR3 has 13 residues. CDR3 DNA: TGTGCCAGCAGTCCGGACCTTAGGGAGACCCAGTACTTC. This translates into CASSPDLRETQYF.

This clone was picked up one time. The chain joins TRBV21-1 to TRBJ2-5; TRBD2, the table's D call, lacks a check against the DNA. TRBV21-1 is given as a pseudogene. CDR3 length equals 15 residues. This chain's CDR3 is CASSKIEREYETQYF. In nucleotides, the CDR3 is TGTGCCAGCAGCAAAATTGAGCGGGAGTATGAGACCCAGTACTTC.

The CDR3 bases are TGCAGCGTTGGCCGATCCTACGAGCAGTACTTC. This encodes CSVGRSYEQYF. This rearrangement joins TRBV29-1 to TRBJ2-7; D is ambiguous. The CDR3 has 11 amino acids. V lost 4 bases, J lost 1 base, and 5 bases lay in between. CDR1 and CDR2 from the germline V gene are SQVTM and ANQGSEA.

The chain combines TRBV2 with TRBJ1-1; D unclear. CDR1 SNHLY and CDR2 FYNNEI come from the germline V gene. This CDR3 region has 12 residues. The V gene lost 6 bases and the J gene lost 3 bases, with 8 bases spanning the gap. CDR3 region: CASRPEDTEAFF. CDR3 DNA: TGTGCCAGCAGGCCGGAGGACACTGAAGCTTTCTTT.

The chain combines TRBV6-5 with TRBJ2-5; D possibly uses TRBD1 or TRBD2 (5 bases each). V gave up 5 bases and J gave up 5 bases, with 12 bases separating them. The CDR3 runs 13 residues. The germline V gene has CDR1 MNHEY and CDR2 SVGAGI. The CDR3 is CASSRSRGETQYF. CDR3 coding DNA: TGTGCCAGCAGTCGTTCGAGGGGTGAGACCCAGTACTTC.